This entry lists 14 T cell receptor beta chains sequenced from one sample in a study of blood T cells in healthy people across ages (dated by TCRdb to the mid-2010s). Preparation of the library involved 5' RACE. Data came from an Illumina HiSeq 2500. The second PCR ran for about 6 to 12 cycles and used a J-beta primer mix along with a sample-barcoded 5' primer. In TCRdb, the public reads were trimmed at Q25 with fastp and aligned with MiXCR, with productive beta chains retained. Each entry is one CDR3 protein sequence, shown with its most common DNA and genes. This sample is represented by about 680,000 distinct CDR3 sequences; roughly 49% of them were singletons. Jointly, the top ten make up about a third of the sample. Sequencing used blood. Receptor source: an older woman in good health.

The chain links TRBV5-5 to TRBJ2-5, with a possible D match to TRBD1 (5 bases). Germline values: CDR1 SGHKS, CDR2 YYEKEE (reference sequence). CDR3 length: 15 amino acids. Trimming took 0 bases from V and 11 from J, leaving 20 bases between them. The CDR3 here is CASSLDGLVRGEQYF. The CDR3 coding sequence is TGTGCCAGCAGCTTGGACGGGCTAGTAAGGGGTGAGCAGTACTTC.

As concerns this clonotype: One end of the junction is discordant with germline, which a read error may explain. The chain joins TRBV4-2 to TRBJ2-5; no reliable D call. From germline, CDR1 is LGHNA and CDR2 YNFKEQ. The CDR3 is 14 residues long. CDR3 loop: CASSQVVIQETQYF. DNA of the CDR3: TGTGCCAGCAGTCAAGTGGTGATCCAAGAGACCCAGTACTTC.

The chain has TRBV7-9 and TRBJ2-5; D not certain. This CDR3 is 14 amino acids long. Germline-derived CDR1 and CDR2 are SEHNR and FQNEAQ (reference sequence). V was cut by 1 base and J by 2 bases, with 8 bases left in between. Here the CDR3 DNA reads TGTGCCAGCAGCTTAGTACAGCAACAAGAGACCCAGTACTTC. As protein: CASSLVQQQETQYF.

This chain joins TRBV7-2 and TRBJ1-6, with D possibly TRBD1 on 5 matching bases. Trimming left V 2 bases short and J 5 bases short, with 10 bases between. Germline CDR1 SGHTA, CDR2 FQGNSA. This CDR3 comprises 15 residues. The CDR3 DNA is TGTGCCAGCAGCTTATTACAGGCCGATAATTCACCCCTCCACTTT. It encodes CASSLLQADNSPLHF.

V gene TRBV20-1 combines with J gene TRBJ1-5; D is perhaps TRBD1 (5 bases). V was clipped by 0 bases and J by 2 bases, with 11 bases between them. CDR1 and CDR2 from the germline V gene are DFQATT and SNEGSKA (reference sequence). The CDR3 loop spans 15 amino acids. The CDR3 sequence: CSAREAGGGNQPQHF. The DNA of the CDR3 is TGCAGTGCTAGAGAGGCAGGAGGGGGCAATCAGCCCCAGCATTTT.

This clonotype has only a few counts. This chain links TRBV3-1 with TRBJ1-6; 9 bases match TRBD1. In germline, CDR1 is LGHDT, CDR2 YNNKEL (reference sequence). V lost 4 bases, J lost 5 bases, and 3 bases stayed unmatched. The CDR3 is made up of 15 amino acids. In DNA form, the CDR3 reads TGTGCCAGCAGCCCCCGGACAGGGGATAATTCACCCCTCCACTTT. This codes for CASSPRTGDNSPLHF.

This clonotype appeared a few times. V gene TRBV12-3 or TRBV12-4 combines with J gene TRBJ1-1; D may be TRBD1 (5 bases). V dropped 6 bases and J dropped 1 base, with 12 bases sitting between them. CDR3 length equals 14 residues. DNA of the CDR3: TGTGCCAGCAGCCTCTGGGGGGGGAACACTGAAGCTTTCTTT. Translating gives CASSLWGGNTEAFF.

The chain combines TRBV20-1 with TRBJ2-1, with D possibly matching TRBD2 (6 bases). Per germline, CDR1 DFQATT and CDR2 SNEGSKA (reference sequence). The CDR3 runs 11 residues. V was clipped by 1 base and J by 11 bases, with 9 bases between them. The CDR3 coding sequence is TGCAGTGCTAGAGGTCGGGAGAAGCAGTTCTTC. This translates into CSARGREKQFF.

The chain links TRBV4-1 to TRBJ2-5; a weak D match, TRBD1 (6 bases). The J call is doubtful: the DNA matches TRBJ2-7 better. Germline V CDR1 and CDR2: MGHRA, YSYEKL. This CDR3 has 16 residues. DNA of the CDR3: TGCGCCAGCAGCCCTCCCGGACAGTCGATCACCTACGAGCAGTACTTC. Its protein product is CASSPPGQSITYEQYF.

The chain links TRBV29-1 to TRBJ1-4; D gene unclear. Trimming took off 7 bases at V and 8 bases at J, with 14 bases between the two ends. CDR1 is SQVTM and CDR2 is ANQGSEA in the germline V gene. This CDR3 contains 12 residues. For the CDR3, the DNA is TGCAGCGAGGGCGGCTCAGACGAAAAACTGTTTTTT. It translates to CSEGGSDEKLFF. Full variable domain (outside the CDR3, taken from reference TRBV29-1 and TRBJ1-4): SAVISQKPSRDICQRGTSLTIQCQVDSQVTMMFWYRQQPGQSLTLIATANQGSEATYESGFVIDKFPISRPNLTFSTLTVSNMSPEDSSIYLCSEGGSDEKLFFGSGTQLSVL.

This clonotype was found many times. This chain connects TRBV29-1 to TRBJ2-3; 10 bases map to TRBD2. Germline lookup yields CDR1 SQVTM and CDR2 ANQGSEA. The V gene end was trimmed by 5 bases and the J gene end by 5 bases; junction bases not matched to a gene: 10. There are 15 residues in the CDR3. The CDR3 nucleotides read TGCAGCGTTCCCCCTATAGCGGGAGGCGAAGATACGCAGTATTTT. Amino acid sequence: CSVPPIAGGEDTQYF.

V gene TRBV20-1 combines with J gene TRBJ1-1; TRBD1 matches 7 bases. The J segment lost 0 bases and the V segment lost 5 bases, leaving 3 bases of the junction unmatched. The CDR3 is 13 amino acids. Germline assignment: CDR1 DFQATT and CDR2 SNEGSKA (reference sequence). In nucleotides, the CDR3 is TGCAGTGCTCCACAGGGGATGAACACTGAAGCTTTCTTT. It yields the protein CSAPQGMNTEAFF.

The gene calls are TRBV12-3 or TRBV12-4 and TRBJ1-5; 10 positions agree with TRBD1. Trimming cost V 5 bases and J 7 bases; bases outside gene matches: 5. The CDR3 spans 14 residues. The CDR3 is CASSPGTGVQPQHF. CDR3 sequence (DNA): TGTGCCAGCAGTCCCGGGACAGGGGTCCAGCCCCAGCATTTT.

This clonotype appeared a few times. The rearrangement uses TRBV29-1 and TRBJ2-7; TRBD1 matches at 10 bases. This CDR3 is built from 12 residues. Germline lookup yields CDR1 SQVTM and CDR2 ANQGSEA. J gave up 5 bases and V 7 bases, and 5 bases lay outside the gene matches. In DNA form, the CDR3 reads TGCAGCGCTGGGACAGGGGCAGACGAGCAGTACTTC. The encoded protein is CSAGTGADEQYF.